These T cell receptor beta chains were read from a single sample in a study of PD-L1 blockade in urothelial cancer. Using immunoSEQ multiplex PCR, the repertoire was profiled, and TCRdb retains in-frame clones only, with some absent. The sample consists of under 95,000 clones, more than 75% of them appearing once. The material was PBMCs, obtained around atezolizumab (anti-PD-L1) treatment. The receptors here all came from a man in his 60s with urothelial cancer. CDR3s include the opening cysteine and the closing phenylalanine or tryptophan. The D gene is left open where the match is weak. Some rows mark clone size as missing; the rest say once, few, many or name a class of expanded clone.

clone size	V gene	J gene	D gene	CDR3 DNA	CDR3 protein
.	TRBV14	TRBJ2-5	TRBD2	TGTGCCAGCAGCCTTCAAGTGGGGGGGCAAGAGACCCAGTACTTC	CASSLQVGGQETQYF
.	TRBV4-2	TRBJ1-3	.	TGTGCCAGCAGCCAAGATCTCGGGGGATATGGAAACACCATATATTTT	CASSQDLGGYGNTIYF
.	TRBV10-3	TRBJ1-1	TRBD1	TGTGCCATTCACAGGGGTACTGAAGCTTTCTTT	CAIHRGTEAFF
.	TRBV11-2	TRBJ1-1	.	TGTGCCAGCAGCTTGGGAATACAGGTGGAAGCTTTCTTT	CASSLGIQVEAFF
.	TRBV4-1	TRBJ2-5	.	TGCGCCAGCAGCCACCAAAGGGGGCCGGGGGCATGGGGCCAACAAGAGACCCAGTACTTC	CASSHQRGPGAWGQQETQYF
.	TRBV27	TRBJ1-2	.	TGTGCCAGCAGTTTATCGGGGCAGGGGAAGTTGAGCTACACCTTC	CASSLSGQGKLSYTF
.	TRBV6-5	TRBJ2-7	.	TGTGCCAGCAGTCAGTCGGGCGAGCAGTACTTC	CASSQSGEQYF
few	TRBV6-1	TRBJ1-2	.	TGTGCCAGCAGTGAAGCCCCCCAGAACAGGGGCTACACCTTC	CASSEAPQNRGYTF
few	TRBV9	TRBJ1-1	.	TGTGCCAGCAGCGTAGTGGGCAGGAACACTGAAGCTTTCTTT	CASSVVGRNTEAFF
.	TRBV29-1	TRBJ2-6	TRBD1	TGCAGCGCGGGGACAGCGAGATCTGGGGCCAACGTCCTGACTTTC	CSAGTARSGANVLTF
.	TRBV7-3	TRBJ2-1	TRBD1	TGTGCCAGCAGCTCCTCAGGGGGCAATGAGCAGTTCTTC	CASSSSGGNEQFF
once	TRBV29-1	TRBJ2-1	.	TGCAGCGTTGGTGGTGCGGCAGGTTTCGGGAAAAGTAACGAGCAGTTCTTC	CSVGGAAGFGKSNEQFF
.	TRBV6-6	TRBJ2-7	.	TGTGCCAGCAGGATGTCGACGGGAACCTACGAGCAGTACTTC	CASRMSTGTYEQYF
.	TRBV6-6	TRBJ2-7	.	TGTGCCAGCATCCTGACAGACCTCTCCTACGAGCAGTACTTC	CASILTDLSYEQYF
few	TRBV15	TRBJ1-5	TRBD1	TGTGCCACCAGCAGACGGACAGGGGGCTATCAGCCCCAGCATTTT	CATSRRTGGYQPQHF
.	TRBV7-9	TRBJ1-3	.	TGTGCCAGCAGCCCCCGGGTCCTCTCTGGAAACACCATATATTTT	CASSPRVLSGNTIYF
.	TRBV9	TRBJ2-3	TRBD2	TGTGCCAGCAGCGTAGAGAAGCGGGGGGGCAGCACAGATACGCAGTATTTT	CASSVEKRGGSTDTQYF
.	TRBV30	TRBJ2-7	TRBD1	TGTGCCTGGAGCCCTGGGACAGGGGACTACGAGCAGTACTTC	CAWSPGTGDYEQYF
.	TRBV7-8	TRBJ2-1	.	TGTGCCAGCAGATACCATGCGCTCGACAATGAGCAGTTCTTC	CASRYHALDNEQFF
.	TRBV18	TRBJ1-3	TRBD1	TGCTACACGACAGGGGAAGGAAACACCATATATTTT	CYTTGEGNTIYF
.	TRBV11-3	TRBJ1-1	.	TGTGCCAGCACAGGCACGGGGAGCGGCACTGAAGCTTTCTTT	CASTGTGSGTEAFF
once	TRBV11-2	TRBJ2-5	.	TGTGCCAGCAGTCCGTACCAAGAGACCCAGTACTTC	CASSPYQETQYF
few	TRBV4-1	TRBJ2-7	.	TGCGCCAGCAGCCCCACGGACTCACGTACCTACGAGCAGTACTTC	CASSPTDSRTYEQYF
.	TRBV14	TRBJ2-5	.	TGTGCCAGCAGCCTACAAGGGGCGGGGGAGACCCAGTACTTC	CASSLQGAGETQYF
.	TRBV29-1	TRBJ2-4	.	TGCAGCGTTGGGGGGGGCGGCATTCAGTACTTC	CSVGGGGIQYF
.	TRBV4-2	TRBJ2-7	.	TGTGCCAGCAGCCAAGAAGGTACTAGTTGGTACGAGCAGTACTTC	CASSQEGTSWYEQYF
.	TRBV9	TRBJ1-1	.	TGTGCCAGCAGCGTAGAGGGAGGTCCGAACACTGAAGCTTTCTTT	CASSVEGGPNTEAFF
.	TRBV7-7	TRBJ1-3	.	TGTGCTAGCAGCTTGGACATGGCGGGAAACACCATATATTTT	CASSLDMAGNTIYF
.	TRBV19	TRBJ1-5	TRBD1	TGTGCCAGTAGTCGCGGGACAGCTAGCAATCAGCCCCAGCATTTT	CASSRGTASNQPQHF
.	TRBV30	TRBJ2-7	TRBD1	TGTGCCTGGAGCGCGGGACAGGCCTACGAGCAGTACTTC	CAWSAGQAYEQYF
few	TRBV11-3	TRBJ1-4	TRBD1	TGTGCCAGCAGCCGAGGACAGGGAAATGAAAAACTGTTTTTT	CASSRGQGNEKLFF
.	TRBV10-3	TRBJ2-7	.	TGTGCCATCAGTGTAGGGTCAGCTAGCGCGGGCGGGGAGCAGTACTTC	CAISVGSASAGGEQYF
few	TRBV7-9	TRBJ2-1	TRBD2	TGTGCCAGCAGCATCGTCATGGCTAGCGGGAGTTATGAGCAGTTCTTC	CASSIVMASGSYEQFF
.	TRBV4-3	TRBJ2-3	.	TGCGCCAGCGGAGAGACTTTAGCGTCAGATACGCAGTATTTT	CASGETLASDTQYF
.	TRBV5-4	TRBJ2-6	.	TGTGCCAGCAGACAAATGCAGGGTTCTGGGGCCAACGTCCTGACTTTC	CASRQMQGSGANVLTF
.	TRBV7-8	TRBJ2-1	TRBD2	TGTGCCAGCAGCTCGGGACTAGCGGGAGGCGCGGTCGTAGAGCAGTTCTTC	CASSSGLAGGAVVEQFF
.	TRBV18	TRBJ2-7	.	TGTGCCAGCTCACAGGGACACTTCTACGAGCAGTACTTC	CASSQGHFYEQYF
once	TRBV4-2	TRBJ2-2	.	TGTGCCAGCAGCCCCATGCCGGGAACGAACACCGGGGAGCTGTTTTTT	CASSPMPGTNTGELFF
.	TRBV7-9	TRBJ2-7	.	TGTGCCAGCACCCCAAGAGCAGGGACCTACGAGCAGTACTTC	CASTPRAGTYEQYF
.	TRBV9	TRBJ1-1	.	TGTGCCAGCAGCGTAGTGAACGGTGAAGCTTTCTTT	CASSVVNGEAFF